This T cell receptor (beta chain) originates from a study of human T cells and chemical hapten exposure. General study points: Sensitizing to DPC left TCRs with a frequency above 1 in 1000 unaltered. There was a positive correlation between PT1 expanded TCR counts and patch test score. Significantly more large CDR3 similarity clusters were formed by expanded TCRs than by controls.

Stated time point: patch test 2, 6 weeks after DPC sensitization. The treatment: therapeutic diphenylcyclopropenone sensitization with weekly scalp DPC. The study's library attached unique molecular identifiers to single cDNA molecules. TCRdb re-derived calls from the RACE reads in MiXCR, one entry per CDR3 protein. The repertoire holds about 84,000 distinct CDR3 sequences, 8% to 13% seen once, with less than 6.5% in the top ten. This clonotype showed up many times. What it binds is unknown. V lost 2 bases and J 1 base, leaving 14 bases between the germline ends. Germline-derived CDR1 and CDR2 are LGHDT and YNNKEL (reference sequence). The CDR3 contains 16 residues.

Material: whole blood, obtained in connection with sensitization to the hapten diphenylcyclopropenone (DPC). The sequence came from a woman aged 50 to 65 with alopecia areata. Some clones in this sample may be carry-over from other donors' samples. J is TRBJ1-1 and V is TRBV3-1; the D is unclear. The CDR3 nucleotides are TGTGCCAGCAGCCAATGGCCCTCAAGGCCGAACACTGAAGCTTTCTTT. Its translation: CASSQWPSRPNTEAFF.